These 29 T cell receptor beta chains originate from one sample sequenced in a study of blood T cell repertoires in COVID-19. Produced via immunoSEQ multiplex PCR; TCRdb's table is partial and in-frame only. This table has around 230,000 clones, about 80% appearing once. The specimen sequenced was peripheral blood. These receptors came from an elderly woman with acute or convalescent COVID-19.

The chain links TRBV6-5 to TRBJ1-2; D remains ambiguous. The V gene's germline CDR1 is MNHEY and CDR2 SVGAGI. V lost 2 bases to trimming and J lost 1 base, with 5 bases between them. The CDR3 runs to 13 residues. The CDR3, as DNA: TGTGCCAGCAGTTACCAGATTAACTATGGCTACACCTTC. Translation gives CASSYQINYGYTF.

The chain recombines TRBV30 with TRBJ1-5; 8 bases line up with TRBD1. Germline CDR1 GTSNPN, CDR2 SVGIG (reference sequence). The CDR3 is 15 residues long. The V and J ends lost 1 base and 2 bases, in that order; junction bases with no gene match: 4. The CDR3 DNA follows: TGTGCCTGGAGTGAAAACAGGGGGGGCAATCAGCCCCAGCATTTT. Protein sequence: CAWSENRGGNQPQHF. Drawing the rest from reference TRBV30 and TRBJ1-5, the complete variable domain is SQTIHQWPATLVQPVGSPLSLECTVEGTSNPNLYWYRQAAGRGLQLLFYSVGIGQISSEVPQNLSASRPQDRQFILSSKKLLLSDSGFYLCAWSENRGGNQPQHFGDGTRLSIL.

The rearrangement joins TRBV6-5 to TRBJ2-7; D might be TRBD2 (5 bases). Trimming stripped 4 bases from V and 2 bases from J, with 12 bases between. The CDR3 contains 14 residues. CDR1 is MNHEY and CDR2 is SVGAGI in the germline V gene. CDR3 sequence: CASSLPGKTYEQYF. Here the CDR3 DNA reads TGTGCCAGCAGTTTACCCGGGAAGACCTACGAGCAGTACTTC.

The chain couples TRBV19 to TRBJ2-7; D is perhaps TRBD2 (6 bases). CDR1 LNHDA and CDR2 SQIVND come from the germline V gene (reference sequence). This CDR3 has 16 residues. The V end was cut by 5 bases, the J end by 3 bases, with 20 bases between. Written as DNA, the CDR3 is TGTGCCAGTAGTCCGGCCTGGGGGGTCACCAACTACGAGCAGTACTTC. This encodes CASSPAWGVTNYEQYF.

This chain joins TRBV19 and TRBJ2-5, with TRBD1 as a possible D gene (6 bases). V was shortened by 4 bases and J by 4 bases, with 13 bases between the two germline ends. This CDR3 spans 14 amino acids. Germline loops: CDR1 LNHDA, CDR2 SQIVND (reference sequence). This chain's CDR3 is CASSTGAGAETQYF. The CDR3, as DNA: TGTGCCAGTAGTACCGGCGCAGGGGCAGAGACCCAGTACTTC.

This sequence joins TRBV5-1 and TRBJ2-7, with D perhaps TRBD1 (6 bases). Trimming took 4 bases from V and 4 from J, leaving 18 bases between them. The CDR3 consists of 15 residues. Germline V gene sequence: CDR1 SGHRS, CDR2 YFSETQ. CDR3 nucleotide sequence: TGCGCCAGCAGCCCGCCGGGGCAGGGGTTGTACGAGCAGTACTTC. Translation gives CASSPPGQGLYEQYF.

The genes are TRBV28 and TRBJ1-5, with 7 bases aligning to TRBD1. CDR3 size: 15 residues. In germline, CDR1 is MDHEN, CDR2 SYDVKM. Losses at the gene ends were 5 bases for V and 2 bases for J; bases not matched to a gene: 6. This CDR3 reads CASSQPGGGNQPQHF. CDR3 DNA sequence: TGTGCCAGCAGTCAGCCAGGGGGAGGCAATCAGCCCCAGCATTTT.

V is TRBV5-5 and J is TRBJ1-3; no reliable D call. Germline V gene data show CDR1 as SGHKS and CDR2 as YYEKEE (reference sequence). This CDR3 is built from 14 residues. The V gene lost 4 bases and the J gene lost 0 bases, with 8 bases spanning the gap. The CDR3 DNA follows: TGTGCCAGCAGCCAAGACAACTCTGGAAACACCATATATTTT. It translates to CASSQDNSGNTIYF.

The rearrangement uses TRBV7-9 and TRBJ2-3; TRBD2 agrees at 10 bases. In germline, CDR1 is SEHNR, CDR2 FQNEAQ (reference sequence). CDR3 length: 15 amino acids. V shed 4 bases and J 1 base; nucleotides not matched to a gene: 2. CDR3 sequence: CASSSTSGGTDTQYF. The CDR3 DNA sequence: TGTGCCAGCAGCTCAACTAGCGGGGGCACAGATACGCAGTATTTT. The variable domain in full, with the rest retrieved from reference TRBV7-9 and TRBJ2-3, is DTGVSQNPRHKITKRGQNVTFRCDPISEHNRLYWYRQTLGQGPEFLTYFQNEAQLEKSRLLSDRFSAERPKGSFSTLEIQRTEQGDSAMYLCASSSTSGGTDTQYFGPGTRLTVL.

In DNA, the CDR3 is TGTGCCAGCAGTTTAGGGTTTAGGGGACAGAGGTTCAATCAGCCCCAGCATTTT. Translated, it gives CASSLGFRGQRFNQPQHF. This rearrangement joins TRBV27 to TRBJ1-5; 7 bases map to TRBD1. With V trimmed by 2 bases and J by 3 bases, 13 bases remained unmatched. Germline lookup yields CDR1 MNHEY and CDR2 SMNVEV (reference sequence). The CDR3 runs to 18 residues.

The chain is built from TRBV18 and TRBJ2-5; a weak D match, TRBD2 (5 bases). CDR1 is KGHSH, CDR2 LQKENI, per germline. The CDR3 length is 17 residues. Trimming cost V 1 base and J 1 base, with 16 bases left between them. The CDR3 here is CASSPRNSADLQETQYF. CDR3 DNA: TGTGCCAGCTCACCACGCAACTCAGCGGACCTCCAAGAGACCCAGTACTTC.

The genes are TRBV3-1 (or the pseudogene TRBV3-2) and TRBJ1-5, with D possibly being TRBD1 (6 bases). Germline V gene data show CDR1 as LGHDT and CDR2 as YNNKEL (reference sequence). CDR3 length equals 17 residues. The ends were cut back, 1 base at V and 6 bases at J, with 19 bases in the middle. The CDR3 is CASSQVGGAPAGQPQHF. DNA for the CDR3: TGTGCCAGCAGCCAAGTGGGGGGGGCCCCGGCGGGTCAGCCCCAGCATTTT.

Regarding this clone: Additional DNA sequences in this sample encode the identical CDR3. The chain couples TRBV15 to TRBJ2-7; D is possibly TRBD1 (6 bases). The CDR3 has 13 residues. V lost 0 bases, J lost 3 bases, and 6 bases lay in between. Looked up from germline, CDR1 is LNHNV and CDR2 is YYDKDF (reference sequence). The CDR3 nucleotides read TGTGCCACCAGCAGAGACAGGGGCTACGAGCAGTACTTC. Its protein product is CATSRDRGYEQYF. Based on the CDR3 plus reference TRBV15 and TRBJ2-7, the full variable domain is DAMVIQNPRYQVTQFGKPVTLSCSQTLNHNVMYWYQQKSSQAPKLLFHYYDKDFNNEADTPDNFQSRRPNTSFCFLDIRSPGLGDTAMYLCATSRDRGYEQYFGPGTRLTVT.

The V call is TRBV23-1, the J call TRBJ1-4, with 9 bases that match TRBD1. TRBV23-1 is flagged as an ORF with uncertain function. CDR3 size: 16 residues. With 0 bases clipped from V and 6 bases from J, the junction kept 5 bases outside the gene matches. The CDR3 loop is CASSQSERTGDEKLFF. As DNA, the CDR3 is TGCGCCAGCAGTCAATCCGAGAGGACAGGGGATGAAAAACTGTTTTTT.

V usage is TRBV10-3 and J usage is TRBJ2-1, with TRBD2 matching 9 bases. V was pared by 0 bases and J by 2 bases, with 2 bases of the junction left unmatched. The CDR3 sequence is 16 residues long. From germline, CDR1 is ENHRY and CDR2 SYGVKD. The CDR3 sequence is CAISESTSGTYNEQFF. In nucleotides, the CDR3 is TGTGCCATCAGTGAGTCGACTAGCGGAACCTACAATGAGCAGTTCTTC.

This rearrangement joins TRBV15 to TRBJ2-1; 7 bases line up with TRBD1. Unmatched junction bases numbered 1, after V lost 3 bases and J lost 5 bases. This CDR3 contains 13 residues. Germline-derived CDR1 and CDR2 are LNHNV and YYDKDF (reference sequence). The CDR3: CATSRDRHNEQFF. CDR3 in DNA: TGTGCCACCAGCAGGGACAGGCACAATGAGCAGTTCTTC.

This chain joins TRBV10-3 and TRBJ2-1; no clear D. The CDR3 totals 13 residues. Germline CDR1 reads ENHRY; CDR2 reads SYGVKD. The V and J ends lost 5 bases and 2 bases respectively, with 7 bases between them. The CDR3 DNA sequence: TGTGCCATCAGTAGCCGGGCCTACAATGAGCAGTTCTTC. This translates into CAISSRAYNEQFF.

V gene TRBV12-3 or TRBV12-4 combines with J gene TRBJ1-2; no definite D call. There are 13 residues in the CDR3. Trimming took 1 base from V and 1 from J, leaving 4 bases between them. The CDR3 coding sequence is TGTGCCAGCAGTTTAGGGCTTAACTATGGCTACACCTTC. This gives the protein CASSLGLNYGYTF.

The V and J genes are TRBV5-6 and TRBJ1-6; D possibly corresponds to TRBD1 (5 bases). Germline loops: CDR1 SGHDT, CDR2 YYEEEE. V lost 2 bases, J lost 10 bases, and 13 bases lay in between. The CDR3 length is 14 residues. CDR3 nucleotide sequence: TGTGCCAGCAGCTTTCGGGGGAAGATCTCACCCCTCCACTTT. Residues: CASSFRGKISPLHF.

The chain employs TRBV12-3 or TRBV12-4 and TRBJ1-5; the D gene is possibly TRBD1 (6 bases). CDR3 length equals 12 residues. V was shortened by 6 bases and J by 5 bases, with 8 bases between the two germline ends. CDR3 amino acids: CASRQGYQPQHF. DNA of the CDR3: TGTGCCAGCAGACAGGGATATCAGCCCCAGCATTTT.

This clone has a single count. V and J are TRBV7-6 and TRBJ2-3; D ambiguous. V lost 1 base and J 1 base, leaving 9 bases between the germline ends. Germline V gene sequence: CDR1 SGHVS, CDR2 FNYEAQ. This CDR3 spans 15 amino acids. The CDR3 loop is CASSLVVSGTDTQYF. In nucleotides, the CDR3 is TGTGCCAGCAGCTTAGTGGTCAGCGGCACAGATACGCAGTATTTT.

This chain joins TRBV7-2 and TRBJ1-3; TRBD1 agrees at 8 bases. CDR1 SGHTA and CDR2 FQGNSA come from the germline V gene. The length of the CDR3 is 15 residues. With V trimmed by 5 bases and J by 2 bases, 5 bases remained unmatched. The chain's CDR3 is CASSHRTGTGNTIYF. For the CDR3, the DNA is TGTGCCAGCAGCCACAGGACAGGGACTGGAAACACCATATATTTT.

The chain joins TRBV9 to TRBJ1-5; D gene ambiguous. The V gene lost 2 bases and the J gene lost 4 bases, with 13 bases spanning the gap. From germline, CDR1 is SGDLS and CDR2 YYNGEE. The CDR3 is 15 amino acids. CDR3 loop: CASSVSEGLNQPQHF. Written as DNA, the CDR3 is TGTGCCAGCAGCGTTTCCGAGGGATTGAATCAGCCCCAGCATTTT.

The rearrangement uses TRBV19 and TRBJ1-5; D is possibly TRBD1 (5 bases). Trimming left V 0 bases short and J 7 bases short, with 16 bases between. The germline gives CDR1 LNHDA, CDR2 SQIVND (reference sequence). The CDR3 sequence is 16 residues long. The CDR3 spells CASSIEVLTSGQPQHF. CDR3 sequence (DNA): TGTGCCAGTAGTATAGAGGTGTTGACTTCAGGGCAGCCCCAGCATTTT. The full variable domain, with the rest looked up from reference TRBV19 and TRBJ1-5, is DGGITQSPKYLFRKEGQNVTLSCEQNLNHDAMYWYRQDPGQGLRLIYYSQIVNDFQKGDIAEGYSVSREKKESFPLTVTSAQKNPTAFYLCASSIEVLTSGQPQHFGDGTRLSIL.

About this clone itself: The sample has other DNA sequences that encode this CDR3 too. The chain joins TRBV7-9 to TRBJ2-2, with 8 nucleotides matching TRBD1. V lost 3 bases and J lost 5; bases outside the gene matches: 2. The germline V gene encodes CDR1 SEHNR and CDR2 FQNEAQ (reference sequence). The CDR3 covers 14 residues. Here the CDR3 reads CASSLDRATGELFF. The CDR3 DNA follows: TGTGCCAGCAGCTTGGACAGGGCAACCGGGGAGCTGTTTTTT.

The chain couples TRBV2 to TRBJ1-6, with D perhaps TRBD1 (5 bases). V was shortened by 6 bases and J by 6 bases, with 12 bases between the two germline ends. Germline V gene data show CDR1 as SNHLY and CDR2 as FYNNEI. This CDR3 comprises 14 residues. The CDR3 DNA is TGTGCCAGCAGCTTAGGCAGGGTTAATTCACCCCTCCACTTT. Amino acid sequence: CASSLGRVNSPLHF.

This chain's CDR3 is CASRRTGPYEQYF. The DNA of the CDR3 is TGTGCCAGCAGACGGACAGGGCCCTACGAGCAGTACTTC. The chain is built from TRBV6-5 and TRBJ2-7; 8 positions agree with TRBD1. CDR3 size: 13 residues. V lost 6 bases, J lost 2 bases, and 3 bases stayed unmatched. Germline V gene data show CDR1 as MNHEY and CDR2 as SVGAGI.

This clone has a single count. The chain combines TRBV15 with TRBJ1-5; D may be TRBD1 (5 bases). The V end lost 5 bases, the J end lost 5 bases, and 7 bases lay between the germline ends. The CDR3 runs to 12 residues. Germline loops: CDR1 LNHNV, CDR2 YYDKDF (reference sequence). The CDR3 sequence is CATSEQDQPQHF. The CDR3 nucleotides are TGTGCCACCAGCGAACAGGATCAGCCCCAGCATTTT.

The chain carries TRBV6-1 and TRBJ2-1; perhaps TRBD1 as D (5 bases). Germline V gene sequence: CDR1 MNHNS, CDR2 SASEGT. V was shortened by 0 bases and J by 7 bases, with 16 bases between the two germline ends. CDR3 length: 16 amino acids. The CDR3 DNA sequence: TGTGCCAGCAGTGAAGCGCTTCGGGTCAGGGTAAATGAGCAGTTCTTC. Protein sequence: CASSEALRVRVNEQFF.